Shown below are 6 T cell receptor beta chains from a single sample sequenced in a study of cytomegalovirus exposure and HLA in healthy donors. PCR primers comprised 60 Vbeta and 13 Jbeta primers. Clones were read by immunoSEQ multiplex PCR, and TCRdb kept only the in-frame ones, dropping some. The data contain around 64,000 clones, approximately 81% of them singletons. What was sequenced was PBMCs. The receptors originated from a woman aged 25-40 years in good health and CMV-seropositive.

The CDR3, as DNA: TGTGCCAGCAGCAACAGGGCGTTCGGCTACACCTTC. Its protein is CASSNRAFGYTF. The rearrangement links TRBV13 to TRBJ1-2; maybe TRBD1 (6 bases). CDR1 and CDR2 from the germline V gene are PRHDT and FYEKMQ (reference sequence). The CDR3 totals 12 residues. The V end lost 5 bases, the J end lost 8 bases, and 12 bases lay between the germline ends.

The DNA for the CDR3 is TGTGCCAGTAATCAATTGGACTTGTGGTCTGGCTACACCTTC. Translated: CASNQLDLWSGYTF. The J gene is TRBJ1-2, the V gene TRBV19; D not resolved. Germline V gene lookup returns CDR1 LNHDA and CDR2 SQIVND (reference sequence). V was pared by 7 bases and J by 7 bases, with 19 bases between. The CDR3 totals 14 residues.

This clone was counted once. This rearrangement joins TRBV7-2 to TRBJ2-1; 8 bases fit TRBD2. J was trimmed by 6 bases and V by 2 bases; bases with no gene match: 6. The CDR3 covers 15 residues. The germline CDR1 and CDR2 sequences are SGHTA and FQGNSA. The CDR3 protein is CASSLYGTSGNEQFF. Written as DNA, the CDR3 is TGTGCCAGCAGCTTATATGGGACTAGTGGCAATGAGCAGTTCTTC. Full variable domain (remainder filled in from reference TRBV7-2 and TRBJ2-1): GAGVSQSPSNKVTEKGKDVELRCDPISGHTALYWYRQSLGQGLEFLIYFQGNSAPDKSGLPSDRFSAERTGGSVSTLTIQRTQQEDSAVYLCASSLYGTSGNEQFFGPGTRLTVL.

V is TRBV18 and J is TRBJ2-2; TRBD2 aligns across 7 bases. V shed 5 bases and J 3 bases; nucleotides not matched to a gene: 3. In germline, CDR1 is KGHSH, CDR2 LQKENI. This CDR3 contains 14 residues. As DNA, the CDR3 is TGTGCCAGCTCAAGCGGGACGGACACCGGGGAGCTGTTTTTT. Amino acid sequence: CASSSGTDTGELFF.

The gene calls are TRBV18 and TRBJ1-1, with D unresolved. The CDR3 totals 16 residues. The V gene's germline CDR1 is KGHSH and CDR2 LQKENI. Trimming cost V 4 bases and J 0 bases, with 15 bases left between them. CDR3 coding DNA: TGTGCCAGCTCACGAACCGACAACTTCATGAACACTGAAGCTTTCTTT. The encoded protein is CASSRTDNFMNTEAFF.

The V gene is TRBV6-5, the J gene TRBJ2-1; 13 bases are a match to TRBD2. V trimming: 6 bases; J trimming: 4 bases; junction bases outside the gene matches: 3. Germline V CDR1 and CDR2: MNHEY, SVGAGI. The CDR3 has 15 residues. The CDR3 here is CASRLAGGPYNEQFF. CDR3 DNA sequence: TGTGCCAGCAGACTAGCGGGAGGGCCATACAATGAGCAGTTCTTC.